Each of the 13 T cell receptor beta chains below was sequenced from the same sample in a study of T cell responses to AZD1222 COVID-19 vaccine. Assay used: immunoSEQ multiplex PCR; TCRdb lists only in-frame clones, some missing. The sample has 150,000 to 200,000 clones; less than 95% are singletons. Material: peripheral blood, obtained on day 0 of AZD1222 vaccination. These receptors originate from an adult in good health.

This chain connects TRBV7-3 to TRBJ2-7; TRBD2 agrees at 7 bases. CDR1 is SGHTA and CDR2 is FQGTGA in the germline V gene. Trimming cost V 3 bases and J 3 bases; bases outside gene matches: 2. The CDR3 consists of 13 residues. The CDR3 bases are TGTGCCAGCAGCTTCGAGCGGGGCTACGAGCAGTACTTC. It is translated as CASSFERGYEQYF.

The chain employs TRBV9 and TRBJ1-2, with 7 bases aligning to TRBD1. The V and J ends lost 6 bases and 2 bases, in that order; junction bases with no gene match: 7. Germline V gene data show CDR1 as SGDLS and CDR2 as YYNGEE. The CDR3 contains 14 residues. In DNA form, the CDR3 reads TGTGCCAGCACCCTACAGGGGTCAAACTATGGCTACACCTTC. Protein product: CASTLQGSNYGYTF.

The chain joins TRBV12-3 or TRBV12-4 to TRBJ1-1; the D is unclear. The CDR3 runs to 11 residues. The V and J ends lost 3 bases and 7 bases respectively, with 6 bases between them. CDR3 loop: CASSFEVEAFF. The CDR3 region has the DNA TGTGCCAGCAGTTTCGAGGTTGAAGCTTTCTTT.

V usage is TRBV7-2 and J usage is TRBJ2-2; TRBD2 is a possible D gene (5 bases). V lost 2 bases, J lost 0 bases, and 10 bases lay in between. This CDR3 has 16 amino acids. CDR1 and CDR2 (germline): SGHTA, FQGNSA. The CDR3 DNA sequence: TGTGCCAGCAGCTTATCTAGCCAGGCGAACACCGGGGAGCTGTTTTTT. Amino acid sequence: CASSLSSQANTGELFF.

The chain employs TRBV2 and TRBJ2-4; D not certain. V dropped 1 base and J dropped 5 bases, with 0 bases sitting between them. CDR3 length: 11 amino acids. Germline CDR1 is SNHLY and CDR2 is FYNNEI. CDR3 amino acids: CASSEENIQYF. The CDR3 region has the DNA TGTGCCAGCAGTGAAGAAAACATTCAGTACTTC.

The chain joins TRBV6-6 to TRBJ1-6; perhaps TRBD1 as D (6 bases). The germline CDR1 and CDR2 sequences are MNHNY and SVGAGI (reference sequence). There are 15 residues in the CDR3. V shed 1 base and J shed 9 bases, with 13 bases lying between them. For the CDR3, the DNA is TGTGCCAGCAGTTACTACGGACAGTTGGGTTCACCCCTCCACTTT. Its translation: CASSYYGQLGSPLHF.

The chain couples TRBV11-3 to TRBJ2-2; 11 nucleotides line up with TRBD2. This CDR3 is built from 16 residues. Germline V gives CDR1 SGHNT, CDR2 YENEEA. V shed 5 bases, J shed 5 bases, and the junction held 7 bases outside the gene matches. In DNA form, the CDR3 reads TGTGCCAGCAGCCGCTCTAGCGGGAGGTATACCGGGGAGCTGTTTTTT. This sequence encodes CASSRSSGRYTGELFF. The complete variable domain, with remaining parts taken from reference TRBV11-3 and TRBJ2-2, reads EAGVVQSPRYKIIEKKQPVAFWCNPISGHNTLYWYLQNLGQGPELLIRYENEEAVDDSQLPKDRFSAERLKGVDSTLKIQPAELGDSAVYLCASSRSSGRYTGELFFGEGSRLTVL.

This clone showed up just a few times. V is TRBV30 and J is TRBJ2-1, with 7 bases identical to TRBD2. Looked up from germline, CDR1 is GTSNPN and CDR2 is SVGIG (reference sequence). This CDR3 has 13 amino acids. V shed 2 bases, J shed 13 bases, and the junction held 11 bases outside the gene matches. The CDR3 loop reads CAWSPAMSGGQFF. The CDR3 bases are TGTGCCTGGAGTCCCGCCATGTCGGGAGGACAGTTCTTC.

CDR3 in amino acids: CASSQAPPRGEQFF. CDR3 nucleotide sequence: TGCGCCAGCAGCCAAGCACCCCCCCGGGGGGAGCAGTTCTTC. The J gene is TRBJ2-1, the V gene TRBV4-1; D possibly corresponds to TRBD2 (6 bases). The V end was cut by 1 base, the J end by 10 bases, with 14 bases between. CDR3 length: 14 residues. Per the germline V gene, CDR1 is MGHRA and CDR2 is YSYEKL.

CDR3 DNA: TGTGCCTGGAGTTTACAAACAGAGAACTATGGCTACACCTTC. Translated: CAWSLQTENYGYTF. The chain uses TRBV30 and TRBJ1-2; D unresolved. Looked up from germline, CDR1 is GTSNPN and CDR2 is SVGIG (reference sequence). This CDR3 spans 14 amino acids. V was clipped by 2 bases and J by 2 bases, with 12 bases between them.

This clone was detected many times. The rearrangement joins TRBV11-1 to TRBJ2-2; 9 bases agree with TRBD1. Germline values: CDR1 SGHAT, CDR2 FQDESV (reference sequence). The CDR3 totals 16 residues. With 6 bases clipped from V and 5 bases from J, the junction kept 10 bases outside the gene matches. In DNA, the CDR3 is TGTGCCAGCAGTTCGACCGGGACAGGGAGAACCGGGGAGCTGTTTTTT. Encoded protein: CASSSTGTGRTGELFF.

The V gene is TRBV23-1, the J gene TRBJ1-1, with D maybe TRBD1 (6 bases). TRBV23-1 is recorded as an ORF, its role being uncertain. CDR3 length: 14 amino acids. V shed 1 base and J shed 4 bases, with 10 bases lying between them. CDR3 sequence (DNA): TGCGCCAGCAGTCAATGGGGGCCGGGCACTGAAGCTTTCTTT. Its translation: CASSQWGPGTEAFF.

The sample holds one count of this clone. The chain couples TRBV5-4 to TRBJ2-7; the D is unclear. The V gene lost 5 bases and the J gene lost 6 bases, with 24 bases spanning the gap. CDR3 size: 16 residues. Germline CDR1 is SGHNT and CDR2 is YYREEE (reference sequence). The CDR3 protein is CASRPSPFELLSEQYF. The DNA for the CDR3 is TGTGCCAGCAGACCCTCTCCTTTTGAGTTATTAAGCGAGCAGTACTTC.